The TCR beta chain under discussion was sequenced for a study of CD4 T cells in relation to SARS-CoV-2 and coronaviruses. As for this clone: No antigen is known for it.

The table came from immunoSEQ multiplex PCR; TCRdb's copy has only in-frame clones and leaves some out. The table includes tens of thousands of clones, around four fifths detected once. The CDR3 totals 16 residues. Trimming removed 2 bases at V and 4 bases at J, with 18 bases between. Looked up from germline, CDR1 is SGDLS and CDR2 is YYNGEE. The sample consisted of memory CD4+ T cells from PBMCs, cultured in vitro. This receptor was identified in an adult with COVID-19. The rearrangement links TRBV9 to TRBJ2-5, with a tentative D call TRBD1 (7 bases). CDR3 DNA: TGTGCCAGCAGCGTCGGGGGACAGCTTACGGGAGAGACCCAGTACTTC. Translation gives CASSVGGQLTGETQYF.